Below are 19 T cell receptor beta chains sequenced from a single sample in a study of CD8 T cells in ankylosing spondylitis. Study-wide findings and caveats: Characteristic, it appeared, of ankylosing spondylitis blood was a TCR beta motif of eight or nine highly homologous variants.

Via MiXCR, TCRdb re-called the 5' RACE reads, giving one row per CDR3 protein. The profile shows fewer than 550,000 distinct CDR3 sequences, about 5.4% of them singletons. These TCRs' antigens remain unknown. What was sequenced was blood, either unsorted or a sorted T cell fraction (not recorded which). These receptors all stem from a male donor with ankylosing spondylitis.

The V call is TRBV20-1, the J call TRBJ1-5, with a tentative D call TRBD1 (5 bases). Trimming removed 5 bases at V and 1 base at J, with 15 bases between. Germline CDR1 DFQATT, CDR2 SNEGSKA (reference sequence). The CDR3 is made up of 15 amino acids. In DNA, the CDR3 is TGCAGTGCTTGGGACCCTGGGTCAAGCAATCAGCCCCAGCATTTT. It encodes CSAWDPGSSNQPQHF.

This clonotype was seen repeatedly, ten times or more. The rearrangement links TRBV5-1 to TRBJ2-5, with 7 bases aligning to TRBD2. CDR3 length: 18 residues. The trim removed 0 bases at V and 2 bases at J, leaving 13 bases unmatched. The germline gives CDR1 SGHRS, CDR2 YFSETQ. The CDR3 sequence: CASSLVGGMRGLQETQYF. CDR3 DNA: TGCGCCAGCAGCTTGGTCGGGGGGATGCGCGGGCTTCAAGAGACCCAGTACTTC. Together with reference TRBV5-1 and TRBJ2-5, the CDR3 gives the full variable domain: KAGVTQTPRYLIKTRGQQVTLSCSPISGHRSVSWYQQTPGQGLQFLFEYFSETQRNKGNFPGRFSGRQFSNSRSEMNVSTLELGDSALYLCASSLVGGMRGLQETQYFGPGTRLLVL.

The rearrangement joins TRBV4-3 to TRBJ1-1; TRBD1 matches at 7 bases. Trimming cost V 3 bases and J 5 bases; bases outside gene matches: 6. The CDR3 is 14 residues long. CDR1 LGHNA and CDR2 YSLEER come from the germline V gene. DNA of the CDR3: TGCGCCAGCAGCCACGAGGACAGGTCGACTGAAGCTTTCTTT. Translating it yields CASSHEDRSTEAFF.

This clonotype was counted at least ten times. The chain links TRBV20-1 to TRBJ2-1; D not certain. The length of the CDR3 is 13 residues. Germline assignment: CDR1 DFQATT and CDR2 SNEGSKA (reference sequence). The V gene lost 3 bases and the J gene lost 4 bases, with 10 bases spanning the gap. The CDR3 bases are TGCAGTGCTAGGAGTCAAATTTACAATGAGCAGTTCTTC. It encodes CSARSQIYNEQFF.

This clonotype came up a few times. The genes are TRBV6-2 or TRBV6-3 and TRBJ2-6; D call uncertain. Trimming pared 5 bases from V and 3 bases from J, leaving 8 bases between. Germline CDR1 is MNHEY and CDR2 is SVGEGT. The CDR3 totals 14 residues. Written as DNA, the CDR3 is TGTGCCAGCAGTAGCCCCTTTGGGGCCAACGTCCTGACTTTC. Residues: CASSSPFGANVLTF.

This clonotype was counted many times. Germline is not matched at one junction end, which may reflect a read error. This chain connects TRBV5-1 to TRBJ2-5, with D uncertain. The CDR3 spans 11 residues. Germline V gene sequence: CDR1 SGHRS, CDR2 YFSETQ. CDR3: CASSFQETQYF. As DNA, the CDR3 is TGTGCCAGCAGCTTTCAAGAGACCCAGTACTTC.

On this clonotype: A much larger clone differs by one base, so this may be a read error. This chain connects TRBV4-1 to TRBJ1-2; a weak D match, TRBD1 (6 bases). The CDR3 covers 15 residues. V was trimmed by 0 bases and J by 9 bases, leaving 17 bases between them. Looked up from germline, CDR1 is MGHRA and CDR2 is YSYEKL. The CDR3 DNA reads as TGCGCCAGCAGCCAAGACGGCCGACAGGAGGCTAGCTACACCTTC. Its translation: CASSQDGRQEASYTF.

Many counts were recorded for this clonotype. This sequence joins TRBV5-5 and TRBJ1-6; 8 bases agree with TRBD1. The CDR3 spans 16 residues. The V and J ends lost 4 bases and 3 bases, in that order; junction bases with no gene match: 6. Germline CDR1 reads SGHKS; CDR2 reads YYEKEE (reference sequence). CDR3 sequence: CASSPRTGFYNSPLHF. CDR3 nucleotide sequence: TGTGCCAGCAGCCCAAGGACAGGGTTCTATAATTCACCCCTCCACTTT.

Many counts were recorded for this clonotype. The genes are TRBV7-9 and TRBJ1-4; 9 bases are a match to TRBD1. CDR3 length: 16 residues. The V gene end was trimmed by 3 bases and the J gene end by 10 bases; junction bases not matched to a gene: 12. The germline V gene encodes CDR1 SEHNR and CDR2 FQNEAQ (reference sequence). CDR3 DNA: TGTGCCAGCAGCTTTGACTCGGGGACAGGGATTGGAAAACTGTTTTTT. Translated, it gives CASSFDSGTGIGKLFF.

There are a few counts of this clonotype. The chain joins TRBV5-1 to TRBJ2-1; 7 bases match TRBD2. This CDR3 is 16 amino acids long. V lost 2 bases and J lost 3; bases outside the gene matches: 8. Germline V gene data show CDR1 as SGHRS and CDR2 as YFSETQ. For the CDR3, the DNA is TGCGCCAGCAGCTTAGATGGCGGGAGTTTCTACAATGAGCAGTTCTTC. Translation gives CASSLDGGSFYNEQFF.

This clonotype was counted ten times or more. This sequence joins TRBV11-2 and TRBJ1-5, with D unresolved. CDR1 and CDR2 (germline): SGHAT, FQNNGV. The CDR3 extends over 15 amino acids. V gave up 5 bases and J gave up 2 bases, with 13 bases separating them. CDR3: CASSRGGQGNQPQHF. For the CDR3, the DNA is TGTGCCAGCAGCCGCGGAGGGCAGGGCAATCAGCCCCAGCATTTT.

This clonotype was detected ten times or more. The chain joins TRBV5-6 to TRBJ1-4; possibly TRBD1 for D (6 bases). Trimming removed 3 bases from V and 5 bases from J, with 14 bases in between. Germline CDR1 reads SGHDT; CDR2 reads YYEEEE. There are 15 residues in the CDR3. CDR3 in amino acids: CASSSSGTRNEKLFF. In nucleotides, the CDR3 is TGTGCCAGCAGCTCTTCCGGGACACGGAATGAAAAACTGTTTTTT.

This chain joins TRBV3-1 and TRBJ2-1, with 11 bases aligning to TRBD2. CDR1 and CDR2 from the germline V gene are LGHDT and YNNKEL (reference sequence). After removal of 4 bases from V and 0 bases from J, the junction contained 5 bases not matched to a gene. The CDR3 contains 17 residues. This CDR3 reads CASSRRLAGSSYNEQFF. The CDR3 coding sequence is TGTGCCAGCAGCCGACGACTAGCGGGGAGCTCCTACAATGAGCAGTTCTTC.

There are many counts of this clonotype. The chain has TRBV19 and TRBJ2-1; tentatively, D is TRBD2 (7 bases). Germline V gene data show CDR1 as LNHDA and CDR2 as SQIVND (reference sequence). The CDR3 covers 17 residues. V was cut by 4 bases and J by 2 bases, with 18 bases left in between. The CDR3, as DNA: TGTGCCAGTAGTACGACAAGGGGGAGGGGACCCTACAATGAGCAGTTCTTC. Encoded protein: CASSTTRGRGPYNEQFF.

This clonotype was counted between two and nine times. The V gene is TRBV4-3, the J gene TRBJ2-7, with D tentatively TRBD1 (6 bases). There are 17 residues in the CDR3. V dropped 0 bases and J dropped 2 bases, with 17 bases sitting between them. Germline V CDR1 and CDR2: LGHNA, YSLEER. CDR3 DNA: TGCGCCAGCAGCCAAGAACTTAGGGACACCTTTCCCTACGAGCAGTACTTC. It translates to CASSQELRDTFPYEQYF.

This clonotype was seen repeatedly, ten times or more. V is TRBV3-1 and J is TRBJ1-6; D is unresolved. Trimming took 4 bases from V and 10 from J, leaving 14 bases between them. CDR1 LGHDT and CDR2 YNNKEL come from the germline V gene (reference sequence). This CDR3 comprises 14 residues. CDR3 nucleotide sequence: TGTGCCAGCAGCCTCATGTTGGTAGACTCACCCCTCCACTTT. It yields the protein CASSLMLVDSPLHF.

This clonotype was recorded many times. This chain joins TRBV20-1 and TRBJ2-2; D not resolved. Trimming stripped 3 bases from V and 0 bases from J, with 8 bases between. The CDR3 spans 14 residues. Germline CDR1 and CDR2: DFQATT and SNEGSKA (reference sequence). CDR3 sequence: CSASVVANTGELFF. The CDR3 DNA reads TGCAGTGCTAGTGTGGTTGCGAACACCGGGGAGCTGTTTTTT.

This clonotype has a count of ten or more. V gene TRBV4-3 combines with J gene TRBJ1-2; D remains ambiguous. The CDR3 is 14 amino acids. Germline V CDR1 and CDR2: LGHNA, YSLEER. V was pared by 3 bases and J by 6 bases, with 14 bases between. The CDR3 region is CASSHWMGADGYTF. DNA for the CDR3: TGCGCCAGCAGCCACTGGATGGGCGCGGATGGCTACACCTTC.

This clonotype was detected ten times or more. The V call is TRBV7-2, the J call TRBJ2-7, with a tentative D call TRBD1 (6 bases). The CDR3 has 14 amino acids. The ends were cut back, 5 bases at V and 2 bases at J, with 13 bases in the middle. Germline CDR1 reads SGHTA; CDR2 reads FQGNSA. CDR3 region: CASSTWDTAYEQYF. In DNA form, the CDR3 reads TGTGCCAGCAGCACCTGGGACACTGCCTACGAGCAGTACTTC.